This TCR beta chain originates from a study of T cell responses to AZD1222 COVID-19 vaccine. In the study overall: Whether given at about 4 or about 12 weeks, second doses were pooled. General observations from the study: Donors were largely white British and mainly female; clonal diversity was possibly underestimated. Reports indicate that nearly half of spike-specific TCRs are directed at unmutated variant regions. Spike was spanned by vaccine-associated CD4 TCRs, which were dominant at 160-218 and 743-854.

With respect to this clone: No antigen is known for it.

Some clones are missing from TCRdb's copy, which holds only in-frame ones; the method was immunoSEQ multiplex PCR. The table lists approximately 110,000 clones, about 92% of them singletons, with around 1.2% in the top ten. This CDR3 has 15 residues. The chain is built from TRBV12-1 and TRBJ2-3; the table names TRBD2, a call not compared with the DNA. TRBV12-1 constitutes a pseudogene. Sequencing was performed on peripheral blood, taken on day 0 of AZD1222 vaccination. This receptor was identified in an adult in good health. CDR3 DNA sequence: TGTGCCAGCAGCGGACTAGCGGGGGTCACAGATACGCAGTATTTT. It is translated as CASSGLAGVTDTQYF.